This T cell receptor (beta chain) was retrieved from a study of PD-L1 blockade in urothelial cancer. Overall study context: Atezolizumab, begun by patients in about 2014, was given at 1,200 mg intravenously every 3 weeks. General study findings and limits: Durable-benefit patients showed greater tumor-associated blood clone expansion at 3 weeks.

Documented time point: peripheral blood 6 weeks after treatment start. To note about this clone: Its antigen is undetermined.

The data were produced by immunoSEQ multiplex PCR, yet TCRdb's version contains in-frame clones alone and is incomplete. The sample has around 110,000 clones, around 88% seen once. This clonotype was obtained from a man in his fifties or sixties with urothelial cancer. The sample consisted of PBMCs, taken around atezolizumab (anti-PD-L1) treatment.

This CDR3 is CASSLGAGLAVSYEQYF. For the CDR3, the DNA is TGCGCCAGCAGCTTGGGAGCGGGACTAGCGGTATCCTACGAGCAGTACTTC. The chain uses TRBV5-1 and TRBJ2-7; 11 nucleotides agree with TRBD2. The length of the CDR3 is 17 residues. With 0 bases clipped from V and 1 base from J, the junction kept 6 bases outside the gene matches. In germline, CDR1 is SGHRS, CDR2 YFSETQ.